This T cell receptor beta chain was obtained from a study of T cells in tuberculosis. About the research overall: This South African cohort compared adolescents with or without latent tuberculosis against adults with active tuberculosis. The study, taken as a whole, reports: Active tuberculosis cases were adults; controls were adolescents. Active tuberculosis alpha repertoires lay closer to GMM-specific TCRs than controls'. Active tuberculosis patients had shorter CDR3-alpha; the beta difference was nonsignificant.

A note on this clone: What it recognizes is unknown.

TCRdb keeps only in-frame clones here, not all; method: immunoSEQ multiplex PCR. Among tens of thousands of clones listed, approximately 97% were seen once. V was shortened by 5 bases and J by 3 bases, with 15 bases between the two germline ends. The CDR3 spans 15 residues. Germline V gene sequence: CDR1 SEHNR, CDR2 FQNEAQ (reference sequence). The receptor's source is a donor aged 10-29 years with latent tuberculosis or without tuberculosis infection. The V gene is TRBV7-9, the J gene TRBJ2-3; perhaps TRBD1 as D (6 bases). The sample comprised PBMCs. The CDR3 nucleotides are TGTGCCAGCAGCCCCATCAGGGGCCGTACAGATACGCAGTATTTT. Translation: CASSPIRGRTDTQYF. Supplemented by reference TRBV7-9 and TRBJ2-3, the full variable domain reads DTGVSQNPRHKITKRGQNVTFRCDPISEHNRLYWYRQTLGQGPEFLTYFQNEAQLEKSRLLSDRFSAERPKGSFSTLEIQRTEQGDSAMYLCASSPIRGRTDTQYFGPGTRLTVL.